Only a few counts were recorded for the clone carrying this T cell receptor (beta chain). Its specificity is not known. These data come from a study of cytomegalovirus exposure and HLA in healthy donors. The method was immunoSEQ multiplex PCR; TCRdb's version includes in-frame clones alone and lacks a portion of them. The sample has 180,000 or so clones; roughly 86% are singletons. Study-wide results and caveats: Altogether, 160 or so TCR beta chains were recorded as cytomegalovirus-associated. First-cohort TCR clusters were later found to tend to co-occur in the 120 validation repertoires.

The V end was cut by 1 base, the J end by 7 bases, with 8 bases between. Germline CDR1 and CDR2: SGHNT and YYREEE (reference sequence). The CDR3 spans 12 residues. The sequence came from a man aged 18 to 29 in good health and CMV-seropositive. The gene calls are TRBV5-4 and TRBJ1-1; D gene uncertain. Sequencing used PBMCs. The CDR3 DNA is TGTGCCAGCAGCTTGACGGGGATTGAAGCTTTCTTT. Its protein is CASSLTGIEAFF.